The clone carrying this T cell receptor beta chain was picked up one time. This sample stems from a study of blood T cell repertoires in COVID-19. Study context: Material from acute and convalescent COVID-19 was sourced from the United States, Italy and Spain. Nucleic acid was either cDNA or gDNA, and it came from T cells, B-cell-depleted T cells, or PBMCs.

CDR1 is DFQATT and CDR2 is SNEGSKA in the germline V gene (reference sequence). V shed 3 bases, J shed 5 bases, and the junction held 6 bases outside the gene matches. The CDR3 is 15 amino acids. Per the original methods: Researchers report that nucleated cell counts were estimated from reference gene primer amplification. The repertoire was sequenced with immunoSEQ multiplex PCR; TCRdb's copy has only in-frame clones and lacks some. V, J and clone size were drawn from that table, and D and trimming were deduced from the DNA. This table has approximately 82,000 clones, 70% to 90% appearing once. The source of this sequence is an older woman with active or convalescent COVID-19. The specimen sequenced was peripheral blood. V usage is TRBV20-1 and J usage is TRBJ2-2, with 10 bases fitting TRBD2. The CDR3 DNA reads TGCAGTGCTAGTACTAGCGGGGTCAGAACCGGGGAGCTGTTTTTT. As protein: CSASTSGVRTGELFF.